This is a list of T cell receptor beta chains from one sample in a study of T cells in Graves' hyperthyroidism and ophthalmopathy. TCRdb passed the multiplex PCR reads through MiXCR, listing each CDR3 protein once. The sample records approximately 510,000 distinct CDR3 sequences, 35% to 50% being singletons. The specimen sequenced was peripheral blood or thyroid tissue (not recorded which). The receptors derive from an adult woman with Graves' disease, either hyperthyroidism or ophthalmopathy (not recorded which). Each CDR3 is given with its conserved first and last residue. The D gene is left open where the match is weak. Size values are once, few and many counts, or a class for expanded clones, and some rows have none.

D: -; J: TRBJ1-6; size: -; V: TRBV7-6; DNA: TGTGCCAGCAGCCTCGAGGCAGAACGGGCACCCCTCCACTTT; CDR3: CASSLEAERAPLHF
D: TRBD1; J: TRBJ1-6; size: -; V: TRBV2; DNA: TGTGCCAGCAGGGACCGAACAGGGGATTCACCCCTCCACTTT; CDR3: CASRDRTGDSPLHF
D: TRBD2; J: TRBJ2-2; size: many; V: TRBV2; DNA: TGTGCCAGCAGTGAAGTGGGACTAATGAACACCGGGGAGCTGTTTTTT; CDR3: CASSEVGLMNTGELFF
D: -; J: TRBJ1-5; size: -; V: TRBV10-3; DNA: TGTGCCAGCAGTTCAACCCCCGATCAGCCCCAGCATTTT; CDR3: CASSSTPDQPQHF
D: -; J: TRBJ2-5; size: many; V: TRBV10-3; DNA: TGTGCCATCAGTGAGTCTGCAAACCAAGAGACCCAGTACTTC; CDR3: CAISESANQETQYF
D: -; J: TRBJ1-2; size: -; V: TRBV9; DNA: TGTGCCAGCAGCGTACCGGGGGCTTTGGATGGCTACACCTTC; CDR3: CASSVPGALDGYTF
D: -; J: TRBJ2-7; size: -; V: TRBV26; DNA: TGCGCCAGCAGCCAAGATGTCGGACTAGCGATTTCCTACGAGCAGTACTTC; CDR3: CASSQDVGLAISYEQYF
D: -; J: TRBJ1-1; size: -; V: TRBV29-1; DNA: TGCGCCAGCAGCCAAATTTGGAACACTGAAGCTTTCTTT; CDR3: CASSQIWNTEAFF
D: -; J: TRBJ1-4; size: many; V: TRBV5-1; DNA: TGCGCCAGCAGCTTGGAGTCTGGTCTTGGCGGTGAAAAACTGTTTTTT; CDR3: CASSLESGLGGEKLFF
D: TRBD1; J: TRBJ1-1; size: many; V: TRBV29-1; DNA: TGCAGCGTTGGACAGGGGCACGCTGAAGCTTTCTTT; CDR3: CSVGQGHAEAFF
D: TRBD1; J: TRBJ2-5; size: many; V: TRBV20-1; DNA: TGCAGTGCTAGAGGGGGACAGGGGCGACAAGAGACCCAGTACTTC; CDR3: CSARGGQGRQETQYF
D: -; J: TRBJ1-1; size: few; V: TRBV15; DNA: TGTGCCACCAGCGTAACACGACAGGTTCAAGCTTTCTTT; CDR3: CATSVTRQVQAFF
D: TRBD1; J: TRBJ1-5; size: -; V: TRBV7-9; DNA: TGTGCCAGCAGCTTAATGGACAGGGAGAATCAGCCCCAGCATTTT; CDR3: CASSLMDRENQPQHF
D: TRBD1; J: TRBJ2-7; size: few; V: TRBV28; DNA: TGTGCCAGCAGGACCGGGACAGAAGCTTCGCAGTACTTC; CDR3: CASRTGTEASQYF
D: -; J: TRBJ1-2; size: -; V: TRBV24-1; DNA: TGTGCCACCTCCCTAGGAGGGTTGGAAGAGTATGGCTACACCTTC; CDR3: CATSLGGLEEYGYTF
D: -; J: TRBJ2-2; size: -; V: TRBV5-5; DNA: TGTGCCAGCAGCTTACAGGGTGGTGGCGGGGAGCTGTTTTTT; CDR3: CASSLQGGGGELFF
D: -; J: TRBJ2-7; size: -; V: TRBV7-2; DNA: TGTGCCAGCAGCTTAGTCGGGCCCCCAACCGAGCAGTACTTC; CDR3: CASSLVGPPTEQYF
D: -; J: TRBJ1-6; size: -; V: TRBV10-3; DNA: TGTGCCATCAGAGGGCCCGCCGATAATTCACCCCTCCACTTT; CDR3: CAIRGPADNSPLHF
D: -; J: TRBJ1-5; size: few; V: TRBV5-1; DNA: TGCGCCAGCAGCTTGTTTGGCCAGGTCAATCAGCCCCAGCATTTT; CDR3: CASSLFGQVNQPQHF
D: -; J: TRBJ1-1; size: -; V: TRBV6-1; DNA: TGTGCCAGCAGCGTCCCCTTAGGGTTCGAGAACACTGAAGCTTTCTTT; CDR3: CASSVPLGFENTEAFF
D: TRBD1; J: TRBJ1-4; size: many; V: TRBV6-6; DNA: TGTGCCAGCAGAAGGGACAGTTTTAATGAAAAACTGTTTTTT; CDR3: CASRRDSFNEKLFF
D: -; J: TRBJ1-3; size: -; V: TRBV2; DNA: TGTGCCAGCAGGGGCGGGGGATCGAGCTCTGGAAACACCATATATTTT; CDR3: CASRGGGSSSGNTIYF
D: -; J: TRBJ1-4; size: many; V: TRBV2; DNA: TGTGCCAGCAAATGGGGGGTTGCAACTAATGAAAAACTGTTTTTT; CDR3: CASKWGVATNEKLFF
D: -; J: TRBJ1-2; size: once; V: TRBV6-2/TRBV6-3; DNA: TGTGCCAGCAGTTACCGAGGCGGCTATGGCTACACCTTC; CDR3: CASSYRGGYGYTF
D: TRBD1; J: TRBJ1-2; size: few; V: TRBV29-1; DNA: TGCAGCGTTGAAGACCGGGACAGGGGAGGCTACACCTTC; CDR3: CSVEDRDRGGYTF
D: -; J: TRBJ1-1; size: -; V: TRBV19; DNA: TGTGCTAGGCGGTCGGTCTCTGGGACTGAAGCTTTCTTT; CDR3: CARRSVSGTEAFF
D: -; J: TRBJ1-1; size: many; V: TRBV20-1; DNA: TGCAGTGCTAGACCCCGGGACCGACTTATAAACACTGAAGCTTTCTTT; CDR3: CSARPRDRLINTEAFF
D: -; J: TRBJ1-2; size: many; V: TRBV20-1; DNA: TGCAGTGCTAGACCCACCCCGCAGGGCTATGGCTACACCTTC; CDR3: CSARPTPQGYGYTF
D: -; J: TRBJ1-4; size: -; V: TRBV7-8; DNA: TGTGCCAGCAGCTTAGCAGTTGGGACCAATGAAAAACTGTTTTTT; CDR3: CASSLAVGTNEKLFF